The 11 T cell receptor beta chains in this list originate from one sample, sequenced in a study of OX40 agonist ivuxolimab in advanced cancers. Assay used: immunoSEQ multiplex PCR; TCRdb lists only in-frame clones, some missing. Here the sample spans about 72,000 clones, 88% being singletons. The sample consisted of CD4+ or CD8+ T cells sorted from blood, taken in a trial of the OX40 agonist ivuxolimab. Receptors were obtained from an adult with an advanced solid tumor such as melanoma, head and neck, liver or kidney cancer.

This clone was seen just once. The chain uses TRBV27 and TRBJ1-1; D not resolved. The CDR3 extends over 13 amino acids. Germline V lookup: CDR1 MNHEY, CDR2 SMNVEV (reference sequence). V dropped 0 bases and J dropped 11 bases, with 13 bases sitting between them. CDR3 sequence (DNA): TGTGCCAGCAGTTTATCGAGGGCCTCTAAGGCTTTCTTT. Translated, it gives CASSLSRASKAFF.

The V and J genes are TRBV2 and TRBJ2-2; 8 bases align to TRBD2. V was pared by 3 bases and J by 7 bases, with 7 bases of the junction left unmatched. This CDR3 comprises 15 residues. Germline CDR1 SNHLY, CDR2 FYNNEI. CDR3 region: CASSEQRGWNGELFF. The CDR3 DNA is TGTGCCAGCAGTGAGCAGCGGGGGTGGAACGGGGAGCTGTTTTTT.

This CDR3 is CASSQTDQPQHF. DNA of the CDR3: TGTGCCAGCAGTCAAACCGATCAGCCCCAGCATTTT. The rearrangement joins TRBV6-6 to TRBJ1-5; D is ambiguous. Germline-derived CDR1 and CDR2 are MNHNY and SVGAGI (reference sequence). This CDR3 spans 12 amino acids. Trimming removed 5 bases at V and 5 bases at J, with 7 bases between.

The CDR3 nucleotides are TGCGCCAGCAGCTTGGTGTCCTCCTACGAGCAGTACTTC. Translated, it gives CASSLVSSYEQYF. The chain carries TRBV5-1 and TRBJ2-7; D not certain. This CDR3 has 13 residues. Trimming took 0 bases from V and 0 from J, leaving 4 bases between them. The V gene's germline CDR1 is SGHRS and CDR2 YFSETQ.

V is TRBV7-8 and J is TRBJ1-4; possible D gene TRBD1, 6 bases. V was clipped by 5 bases and J by 8 bases, with 21 bases between them. This CDR3 is 16 amino acids long. Germline CDR1 reads SGHVS; CDR2 reads FQNEAQ. This chain's CDR3 is CASSPGVGGRMEKLFF. The CDR3 nucleotides are TGTGCCAGCAGCCCCGGGGTCGGGGGGCGGATGGAAAAACTGTTTTTT.

This chain joins TRBV2 and TRBJ2-2; 8 nucleotides align to TRBD2. In germline, CDR1 is SNHLY, CDR2 FYNNEI. V gave up 6 bases and J gave up 1 base; unmatched junction bases: 7. The CDR3 length is 16 residues. The CDR3 is CASSRAGAMNTGELFF. DNA of the CDR3: TGTGCCAGCAGCCGAGCGGGGGCCATGAACACCGGGGAGCTGTTTTTT.

The chain links TRBV6-6 to TRBJ2-7, with TRBD1 matching 11 bases. The CDR3 has 14 residues. From germline, CDR1 is MNHNY and CDR2 SVGAGI (reference sequence). The J segment lost 6 bases and the V segment lost 5 bases, leaving 6 bases of the junction unmatched. CDR3 sequence: CASSLLGQGGEQYF. The CDR3 DNA reads as TGTGCCAGCAGTCTACTGGGACAGGGGGGCGAGCAGTACTTC.

The chain has TRBV11-3 and TRBJ2-7; the D call may be TRBD1 or TRBD2 (5 bases each). Germline V gene data show CDR1 as SGHNT and CDR2 as YENEEA. The CDR3 runs to 14 residues. Trimming removed 1 base at V and 7 bases at J, with 14 bases between. CDR3 sequence: CASSLAGTGGEQYF. CDR3 bases: TGTGCCAGCAGCTTAGCCGGGACGGGTGGGGAGCAGTACTTC.

V usage is TRBV6-4 and J usage is TRBJ1-1; possible D gene TRBD1, 6 bases. Looked up from germline, CDR1 is MRHNA and CDR2 is SNTAGT. This CDR3 contains 15 residues. With 6 bases removed from V and 5 bases from J, the gap between germline ends came to 19 bases. This chain's CDR3 is CASSRGAGVQTEAFF. The CDR3 DNA sequence: TGTGCCAGCAGCCGGGGGGCGGGCGTCCAGACTGAAGCTTTCTTT.

The chain carries TRBV4-2 and TRBJ2-4; 11 bases map to TRBD2. CDR1 and CDR2 from the germline V gene are LGHNA and YNFKEQ. The CDR3 covers 18 residues. V lost 0 bases and J lost 1; bases outside the gene matches: 5. Here the CDR3 DNA reads TGTGCCAGCAGCCAAGAAACTAGCGGGAGTTCGGCCAAAAACATTCAGTACTTC. Amino acids: CASSQETSGSSAKNIQYF.

The chain has TRBV27 and TRBJ2-1; possibly TRBD1 or TRBD2 for D (5 bases each). Germline V gene sequence: CDR1 MNHEY, CDR2 SMNVEV (reference sequence). The CDR3 contains 13 residues. Deletions cut 5 bases from V and 3 bases from J, with 8 bases between. The CDR3 here is CASSRDGYNEQFF. The DNA for the CDR3 is TGTGCCAGCAGTCGGGACGGCTACAATGAGCAGTTCTTC.